This TCR beta chain was found in a study of vaccination effects on CD4 cells after COVID-19. Overall study findings and caveats: Late after vaccination, infection- and vaccine-induced clones showed marked clonal contraction.

The table came from immunoSEQ multiplex PCR; TCRdb's copy has only in-frame clones and leaves some out. Counted here are about 63,000 clones, approximately 75% occurring once; the ten biggest clones make up about 3.7%. With V trimmed by 6 bases and J by 5 bases, 8 bases remained unmatched. There are 15 residues in the CDR3. Germline CDR1 is MNHEY and CDR2 is SVGAGI. Turning to this clone: No antigen is known for it.

Viral peptide pools were used in the ViraFEST assay to expand antigen-specific CD4+ T cells, and sequencing came afterward. CD4+ T cell isolation took place after 10 days of culture. Vaccinees lacked prior SARS-CoV-2 infection and tested negative for nucleocapsid antibodies. Cultures had half their medium replaced with IL-2 medium on days 3 and 7. This chain links TRBV6-5 with TRBJ1-5; 9 bases line up with TRBD1. Sample: CD4+ T cells from PBMCs cultured with HCoV-OC43 spike peptides, taken before COVID-19 vaccination. Subset of the sample: HCoV-OC43 spike overlapping peptide pool stimulation. The clonotype originates from a human donor who received a COVID-19 vaccine. CDR3 protein: CASRSTGGVHQPQHF. CDR3 bases: TGTGCCAGCAGGTCGACAGGGGGGGTCCATCAGCCCCAGCATTTT.